What follows are 29 T cell receptor beta chains derived from one specimen sequenced in a study of CD8 T cells in ankylosing spondylitis. Using its own MiXCR run on the 5' RACE reads, TCRdb lists one record per CDR3 protein. The sample has almost 250,000 distinct CDR3 sequences; roughly a third are singletons. The sample comprised blood, either unsorted or a sorted T cell fraction (not recorded which). The receptors derive from a male donor with ankylosing spondylitis or in good health (not recorded which).

This sequence joins TRBV5-1 and TRBJ1-2; no reliable D call. Germline V CDR1 and CDR2: SGHRS, YFSETQ. The V end was cut by 7 bases, the J end by 2 bases, with 9 bases between. The CDR3 runs 12 residues. The CDR3 nucleotides read TGCGCCAGCCCCCCCGGGAACTATGGCTACACCTTC. It encodes CASPPGNYGYTF.

This clonotype has only a few counts. J is TRBJ2-6 and V is TRBV20-1; tentative D call: TRBD2 (6 bases). The CDR3 runs 14 residues. The V end was cut by 1 base, the J end by 4 bases, with 8 bases between. The germline CDR1 and CDR2 sequences are DFQATT and SNEGSKA (reference sequence). The CDR3 region has the DNA TGCAGTGCTAGAGGGAGGGCCGGGGCCAACGTCCTGACTTTC. It encodes CSARGRAGANVLTF.

V is TRBV20-1 and J is TRBJ2-5; possibly TRBD1 for D (6 bases). The CDR3 covers 14 residues. V was shortened by 6 bases and J by 7 bases, with 21 bases between the two germline ends. Looked up from germline, CDR1 is DFQATT and CDR2 is SNEGSKA (reference sequence). The CDR3 reads CSAGAGRDTGTQYF. The CDR3 nucleotides are TGCAGTGCGGGGGCAGGGCGTGATACAGGGACCCAGTACTTC.

V and J are TRBV20-1 and TRBJ2-3; 7 bases fit TRBD2. Germline V gene lookup returns CDR1 DFQATT and CDR2 SNEGSKA (reference sequence). Unmatched junction bases numbered 6, after V lost 3 bases and J lost 0 bases. This CDR3 spans 15 amino acids. CDR3 coding DNA: TGCAGTGCTAGTGCCGGGGGGATTAGCACAGATACGCAGTATTTT. As protein: CSASAGGISTDTQYF.

The sample holds one count of this clonotype. V and J are TRBV5-5 and TRBJ2-1, with no clear D. This CDR3 is 15 amino acids long. Looked up from germline, CDR1 is SGHKS and CDR2 is YYEKEE (reference sequence). The V and J ends lost 4 bases and 8 bases respectively, with 19 bases between them. DNA for the CDR3: TGTGCCAGCAGCCTGATGGCGGCCAAAGGAGATGAGCAGTTCTTC. Its translation is CASSLMAAKGDEQFF.

The rearrangement uses TRBV30 and TRBJ2-2, with 9 bases matching TRBD1. Germline assignment: CDR1 GTSNPN and CDR2 SVGIG (reference sequence). This CDR3 comprises 15 residues. Trimming at V came to 1 base and at J to 4 bases, leaving 4 bases not matched to a gene. The DNA for the CDR3 is TGTGCCTGGAGTGCCTGGGGACAGGGCACCGGGGAGCTGTTTTTT. This codes for CAWSAWGQGTGELFF.

For the CDR3, the DNA is TGTGCCATCAGACGACAGGAATTTGAGACCCAGTACTTC. Translation gives CAIRRQEFETQYF. The V and J genes are TRBV10-3 and TRBJ2-5; D is perhaps TRBD1 (6 bases). The CDR3 has 13 residues. CDR1 and CDR2 (germline): ENHRY, SYGVKD. Between the trimmed V and J ends, which lost 6 bases and 5 bases, there was a span of 13 bases.

The J gene is TRBJ1-1, the V gene TRBV29-1, with D uncertain. V lost 5 bases and J 3 bases, leaving 10 bases between the germline ends. CDR1 SQVTM and CDR2 ANQGSEA come from the germline V gene. This CDR3 contains 12 residues. The CDR3, as DNA: TGCAGCGTTAAACTGTATGACACTGAAGCTTTCTTT. Its protein is CSVKLYDTEAFF. The full variable domain, with the rest looked up from reference TRBV29-1 and TRBJ1-1, is SAVISQKPSRDICQRGTSLTIQCQVDSQVTMMFWYRQQPGQSLTLIATANQGSEATYESGFVIDKFPISRPNLTFSTLTVSNMSPEDSSIYLCSVKLYDTEAFFGQGTRLTVV.

This clonotype was seen more than once but under ten times. The genes are TRBV6-5 and TRBJ2-1; 7 bases agree with TRBD2. Germline V gives CDR1 MNHEY, CDR2 SVGAGI. This CDR3 has 16 residues. V trimming: 2 bases; J trimming: 0 bases; junction bases outside the gene matches: 4. The chain's CDR3 is CASSYAGVSSYNEQFF. The CDR3 nucleotides read TGTGCCAGCAGTTACGCGGGGGTGAGCTCCTACAATGAGCAGTTCTTC.

This chain uses TRBV6-1 with TRBJ2-5; the D gene is possibly TRBD2 (7 bases). The CDR3 is 15 residues long. Germline CDR1 reads MNHNS; CDR2 reads SASEGT. Trimming removed 0 bases from V and 2 bases from J, with 10 bases in between. The CDR3 DNA sequence: TGTGCCAGCAGTGAAGCGGGGGGGCAACAAGAGACCCAGTACTTC. It yields the protein CASSEAGGQQETQYF.

The chain links TRBV5-4 to TRBJ2-5; 7 bases fit TRBD1. The V segment lost 0 bases and the J segment 5 bases; nucleotides outside the gene matches: 7. CDR3 length equals 15 residues. Germline lookup yields CDR1 SGHNT and CDR2 YYREEE (reference sequence). CDR3 protein: CASSLEGGRGETQYF. CDR3 nucleotides: TGTGCCAGCAGCTTGGAGGGCGGCAGGGGGGAGACCCAGTACTTC. The full variable domain, rest sourced from reference TRBV5-4 and TRBJ2-5, is ETGVTQSPTHLIKTRGQQVTLRCSSQSGHNTVSWYQQALGQGPQFIFQYYREEENGRGNFPPRFSGLQFPNYSSELNVNALELDDSALYLCASSLEGGRGETQYFGPGTRLLVL.

This clonotype has only a few counts. The chain has TRBV20-1 and TRBJ2-1; tentatively, D is TRBD1 or TRBD2 (6 bases each). This CDR3 spans 13 amino acids. From germline, CDR1 is DFQATT and CDR2 SNEGSKA (reference sequence). Trimming cost V 7 bases and J 0 bases, with 10 bases left between them. As DNA, the CDR3 is TGCAGTGTGGGGGGCCCCTCCTACAATGAGCAGTTCTTC. Amino acids: CSVGGPSYNEQFF.

This rearrangement joins TRBV5-6 to TRBJ2-4; the D gene is possibly TRBD1 (6 bases). With 2 bases removed from V and 1 base from J, the gap between germline ends came to 7 bases. The length of the CDR3 is 14 residues. Germline V lookup: CDR1 SGHDT, CDR2 YYEEEE. The CDR3 loop reads CASSFTGAKNIQYF. The CDR3 bases are TGTGCCAGCAGCTTCACAGGGGCCAAAAACATTCAGTACTTC.

The chain combines TRBV5-5 with TRBJ1-1, with D possibly TRBD1 on 5 matching bases. With 4 bases removed from V and 5 bases from J, the gap between germline ends came to 21 bases. This CDR3 spans 16 amino acids. Germline V gene data show CDR1 as SGHKS and CDR2 as YYEKEE (reference sequence). CDR3 coding DNA: TGTGCCAGCAGCCAACTGTGGAACTCGGGGGGAACTGAAGCTTTCTTT. Protein: CASSQLWNSGGTEAFF.

This clonotype turned up a few times. The gene calls are TRBV20-1 and TRBJ2-5, with no clear D. The CDR3 contains 13 residues. Germline CDR1 DFQATT, CDR2 SNEGSKA (reference sequence). Trimming cost V 6 bases and J 4 bases, with 15 bases left between them. CDR3 nucleotides: TGCAGTGCCGACGTCCTGACGGGAGAGACCCAGTACTTC. This codes for CSADVLTGETQYF.

CDR3 nucleotide sequence: TGTGCCAGCAGCCCTTTTCCCGGGGAAGCGTCCTACGAGCAGTACTTC. This translates into CASSPFPGEASYEQYF. V and J are TRBV9 and TRBJ2-7; TRBD2 is a possible D gene (5 bases). V was clipped by 4 bases and J by 1 base, with 18 bases between them. This CDR3 comprises 16 residues. Germline CDR1 is SGDLS and CDR2 is YYNGEE.

This chain joins TRBV12-3 or TRBV12-4 and TRBJ2-5; D is unclear. The V end was cut by 6 bases, the J end by 4 bases, with 12 bases between. The CDR3 spans 13 residues. The CDR3 DNA reads as TGTGCCAGCAGCCCCCGGTCGGTAGAGACCCAGTACTTC. It yields the protein CASSPRSVETQYF.

This clonotype was seen ten or more times. This chain connects TRBV20-1 to TRBJ2-7; 8 bases are a match to TRBD2. Germline CDR1 and CDR2: DFQATT and SNEGSKA (reference sequence). The CDR3 consists of 15 residues. V was pared by 1 base and J by 0 bases, with 5 bases of the junction left unmatched. The CDR3 reads CSARVLAGLSYEQYF. CDR3 in DNA: TGCAGTGCTAGAGTCCTAGCGGGTCTCTCCTACGAGCAGTACTTC.

The V call is TRBV9, the J call TRBJ2-1, with 9 bases fitting TRBD2. CDR3 length: 15 amino acids. Unmatched junction bases numbered 10, after V lost 7 bases and J lost 5 bases. Looked up from germline, CDR1 is SGDLS and CDR2 is YYNGEE. The CDR3 sequence is CASGRRGGLDNEQFF. CDR3 in DNA: TGTGCCAGCGGGCGGCGGGGGGGCCTGGACAATGAGCAGTTCTTC.

The table lists this clonotype with many counts. The genes are TRBV29-1 and TRBJ2-3; D might be TRBD2 (7 bases). Germline CDR1 is SQVTM and CDR2 is ANQGSEA. Trimming removed 1 base from V and 5 bases from J, with 13 bases in between. The CDR3 length is 14 residues. The CDR3, as DNA: TGCAGCGTTGAAGCCGGGGGGCGGGAAGATACGCAGTATTTT. It is translated as CSVEAGGREDTQYF.

The genes are TRBV4-2 and TRBJ1-4; no clear D. Germline-derived CDR1 and CDR2 are LGHNA and YNFKEQ. This CDR3 has 15 residues. The V and J ends lost 0 bases and 0 bases respectively, with 5 bases between them. The CDR3 is CASSQDLTTNEKLFF. The CDR3 DNA follows: TGTGCCAGCAGCCAAGATCTTACAACTAATGAAAAACTGTTTTTT.

The V call is TRBV4-2, the J call TRBJ2-7; D might be TRBD1 (5 bases). This CDR3 has 14 amino acids. V gave up 0 bases and J gave up 7 bases, with 13 bases separating them. Germline assignment: CDR1 LGHNA and CDR2 YNFKEQ. The CDR3, as DNA: TGTGCCAGCAGCCAAGAAGCCAGGGTAGTTGAGCAGTACTTC. The encoded protein is CASSQEARVVEQYF.

The chain links TRBV20-1 to TRBJ2-7; perhaps TRBD2 as D (8 bases). Germline lookup yields CDR1 DFQATT and CDR2 SNEGSKA (reference sequence). Between the trimmed V and J ends, which lost 5 bases and 3 bases, there was a span of 14 bases. The CDR3 loop spans 13 amino acids. CDR3 nucleotides: TGCAGTGCTCGGGGGGGACAGCACTACGAGCAGTACTTC. Translation: CSARGGQHYEQYF.

A few counts support this clonotype. The chain recombines TRBV20-1 with TRBJ2-7, with 7 bases identical to TRBD1. With V trimmed by 8 bases and J by 7 bases, 14 bases remained unmatched. CDR3 length equals 13 residues. CDR1 DFQATT and CDR2 SNEGSKA come from the germline V gene (reference sequence). CDR3 DNA sequence: TGCAGTTCCAGGACAGGCACTACGGGGGAGCAGTACTTC. This gives the protein CSSRTGTTGEQYF.

The table lists this clonotype with a few counts. The chain combines TRBV10-2 with TRBJ2-5; D possibly corresponds to TRBD2 (6 bases). The V end lost 3 bases, the J end lost 4 bases, and 9 bases lay between the germline ends. The CDR3 contains 13 residues. Germline-derived CDR1 and CDR2 are WSHSY and SAAADI. For the CDR3, the DNA is TGCGCCAGCAGTGACGCGGGAAGAGAGACCCAGTACTTC. Translated: CASSDAGRETQYF.

A few counts support this clonotype. This rearrangement joins TRBV12-3 or TRBV12-4 to TRBJ1-1; maybe TRBD1 (5 bases). The CDR3 is 14 amino acids. Trimming left V 3 bases short and J 4 bases short, with 12 bases between. As DNA, the CDR3 is TGTGCCAGCAGTTTTTGGGGGGAGAGCACTGAAGCTTTCTTT. Protein sequence: CASSFWGESTEAFF.

The CDR3 is CASSPGGPGELFF. The CDR3 nucleotides read TGTGCCAGCAGTCCAGGGGGGCCCGGGGAGCTGTTTTTT. The chain uses TRBV12-3 or TRBV12-4 and TRBJ2-2; D might be TRBD1 (7 bases). Trimming removed 5 bases from V and 6 bases from J, with 10 bases in between. CDR3 length equals 13 residues.

The chain's CDR3 is CASSYSDGGEQYF. The CDR3 coding sequence is TGCGCCAGCAGTTACTCGGACGGGGGCGAGCAGTACTTC. The V call is TRBV4-1, the J call TRBJ2-7, with a tentative D call TRBD2 (6 bases). Germline-derived CDR1 and CDR2 are MGHRA and YSYEKL. The CDR3 has 13 residues. Between the trimmed V and J ends, which lost 6 bases and 6 bases, there was a span of 15 bases.

V is TRBV5-6 and J is TRBJ1-5; D is perhaps TRBD1 (5 bases). The germline gives CDR1 SGHDT, CDR2 YYEEEE. V gave up 0 bases and J gave up 7 bases, with 11 bases separating them. CDR3 length equals 14 residues. For the CDR3, the DNA is TGTGCCAGCAGCTTGGGGGGGGTGGGGCAGCCCCAGCATTTT. Translation gives CASSLGGVGQPQHF.